The 32 T cell receptor beta chains in this list originate from one sample, sequenced in a study of T cell responses to AZD1222 COVID-19 vaccine. Sequenced by immunoSEQ multiplex PCR; TCRdb stores in-frame clones only, minus some. The data hold around 70,000 clones, with about nine tenths observed a single time. The material was peripheral blood, obtained on day 0 of AZD1222 vaccination. These TCRs come from an adult in good health.

V and J are TRBV12-3 or TRBV12-4 and TRBJ2-1, with 9 bases identical to TRBD1. The CDR3 is made up of 12 amino acids. Losses at the gene ends were 6 bases for V and 6 bases for J; bases not matched to a gene: 0. CDR3 bases: TGTGCCAGCAGGGACAGGGGCAATGAGCAGTTCTTC. It specifies CASRDRGNEQFF.

This chain joins TRBV18 and TRBJ2-7, with TRBD2 matching over 11 bases. The CDR3 has 16 residues. V trimming: 3 bases; J trimming: 2 bases; junction bases outside the gene matches: 6. The germline V gene encodes CDR1 KGHSH and CDR2 LQKENI. The CDR3 is CASSPTSGRPPYEQYF. CDR3 coding DNA: TGTGCCAGCTCACCCACTAGCGGGAGACCCCCCTACGAGCAGTACTTC.

The chain couples TRBV19 to TRBJ1-5; the D gene is possibly TRBD1 (6 bases). This CDR3 comprises 16 residues. Deletions cut 0 bases from V and 4 bases from J, with 13 bases between. Germline V CDR1 and CDR2: LNHDA, SQIVND (reference sequence). The CDR3: CASSIDWGGLNQPQHF. CDR3 DNA: TGTGCCAGTAGTATAGATTGGGGGGGGCTTAATCAGCCCCAGCATTTT.

V gene TRBV18 combines with J gene TRBJ2-4; perhaps TRBD2 as D (6 bases). CDR1 is KGHSH, CDR2 LQKENI, per germline. Between the trimmed V and J ends, which lost 2 bases and 0 bases, there was a span of 8 bases. The CDR3 spans 15 residues. The CDR3 DNA reads as TGTGCCAGCTCACCAGGGGAGGTAGCCAAAAACATTCAGTACTTC. Translation gives CASSPGEVAKNIQYF. Filled out from reference TRBV18 and TRBJ2-4, the complete variable domain reads NAGVMQNPRHLVRRRGQEARLRCSPMKGHSHVYWYRQLPEEGLKFMVYLQKENIIDESGMPKERFSAEFPKEGPSILRIQQVVRGDSAAYFCASSPGEVAKNIQYFGAGTRLSVL.

The chain employs TRBV7-9 and TRBJ1-1; 11 bases line up with TRBD1. Trimming took 3 bases from V and 11 from J; bases not matched to a gene: 8. Germline CDR1 is SEHNR and CDR2 is FQNEAQ (reference sequence). The CDR3 loop spans 14 amino acids. CDR3 residues: CASSFRTGGGRAFF. The CDR3 coding sequence is TGTGCCAGCAGCTTCAGGACAGGGGGCGGCAGGGCTTTCTTT.

The V gene is TRBV3-1 (or the pseudogene TRBV3-2), the J gene TRBJ2-7, with 7 bases aligning to TRBD1. J gave up 2 bases and V 2 bases, and 6 bases lay outside the gene matches. Germline loops: CDR1 LGHDT, CDR2 YNNKEL (reference sequence). This CDR3 spans 15 amino acids. CDR3 sequence: CASSQPGQPPYEQYF. The CDR3 region has the DNA TGTGCCAGCAGCCAACCGGGACAGCCTCCCTACGAGCAGTACTTC.

This chain links TRBV12-5 with TRBJ2-1, with unresolved D. CDR1 is LGHNT, CDR2 FRNRAP, per germline. This CDR3 region has 16 residues. Trimming removed 2 bases from V and 6 bases from J, with 17 bases in between. CDR3 nucleotide sequence: TGTGCTAGTGGTTTGCCCACCACCGACTGGGGCAATGAGCAGTTCTTC. Translating it yields CASGLPTTDWGNEQFF.

The chain links TRBV7-2 to TRBJ2-3; no clear D. The CDR3 has 16 amino acids. V lost 1 base and J 0 bases, leaving 11 bases between the germline ends. Germline lookup yields CDR1 SGHTA and CDR2 FQGNSA. For the CDR3, the DNA is TGTGCCAGCAGCTTAGGGTTGGGATTTAGCACAGATACGCAGTATTTT. Translating it yields CASSLGLGFSTDTQYF. The full variable domain, in which reference TRBV7-2 and TRBJ2-3 provide the parts outside the CDR3, is GAGVSQSPSNKVTEKGKDVELRCDPISGHTALYWYRQSLGQGLEFLIYFQGNSAPDKSGLPSDRFSAERTGGSVSTLTIQRTQQEDSAVYLCASSLGLGFSTDTQYFGPGTRLTVL.

The chain carries TRBV7-9 and TRBJ2-7, with TRBD1 matching 9 bases. The CDR3 is 15 residues long. Germline lookup yields CDR1 SEHNR and CDR2 FQNEAQ (reference sequence). Trimming took 1 base from V and 5 from J; bases not matched to a gene: 6. CDR3 DNA: TGTGCCAGCAGCTTAGAGGACAGGGGTATCCACGAGCAGTACTTC. This codes for CASSLEDRGIHEQYF.

The V gene is TRBV27, the J gene TRBJ2-1; a possible D gene is TRBD1 (6 bases). The CDR3 totals 12 residues. CDR1 and CDR2 from the germline V gene are MNHEY and SMNVEV (reference sequence). V was cut by 4 bases and J by 15 bases, with 16 bases left in between. This CDR3 reads CASSSYQTGRFF. The CDR3 DNA is TGTGCCAGCAGTTCCTACCAGACAGGTCGGTTCTTC.

This clone has just one count. This sample includes further DNA sequences coding for the same CDR3. The chain recombines TRBV2 with TRBJ2-3; D uncertain. Germline V gene data show CDR1 as SNHLY and CDR2 as FYNNEI. The CDR3 contains 11 residues. Trimming took off 6 bases at V and 2 bases at J, with 3 bases between the two ends. Written as DNA, the CDR3 is TGTGCCAGCAGAACCACAGATACGCAGTATTTT. As protein: CASRTTDTQYF.

This clone showed up just once. V is TRBV29-1 and J is TRBJ2-1, with TRBD2 matching 9 bases. The V and J ends lost 6 bases and 8 bases, in that order; junction bases with no gene match: 14. Germline CDR1 SQVTM, CDR2 ANQGSEA. The CDR3 has 15 amino acids. The chain's CDR3 is CSVSGLAWGLDEQFF. The DNA for the CDR3 is TGCAGCGTATCGGGACTAGCATGGGGGCTCGATGAGCAGTTCTTC.

The chain uses TRBV6-4 and TRBJ1-3; D not resolved. Trimming took off 7 bases at V and 1 base at J, with 11 bases between the two ends. This CDR3 is 14 amino acids long. From germline, CDR1 is MRHNA and CDR2 SNTAGT. As DNA, the CDR3 is TGTGCCAGCACCAAACCCCGATCTGGAAACACCATATATTTT. Its protein product is CASTKPRSGNTIYF.

J is TRBJ2-3 and V is TRBV29-1, with TRBD1 as a possible D gene (6 bases). Trimming left V 4 bases short and J 2 bases short, with 10 bases between. The CDR3 runs to 13 residues. CDR1 is SQVTM and CDR2 is ANQGSEA in the germline V gene. The CDR3 sequence: CSVARGNTDTQYF. In DNA form, the CDR3 reads TGCAGCGTTGCTAGGGGGAACACAGATACGCAGTATTTT.

This chain joins TRBV7-9 and TRBJ2-3, with TRBD2 as a possible D gene (5 bases). The CDR3 has 14 amino acids. V shed 5 bases and J shed 2 bases, with 11 bases lying between them. CDR1 is SEHNR, CDR2 FQNEAQ, per germline (reference sequence). The CDR3 DNA reads TGTGCCAGCAGCCAAGAGGGTCTCACAGATACGCAGTATTTT. This sequence encodes CASSQEGLTDTQYF.

The genes are TRBV5-3 and TRBJ2-5, with a weak D call TRBD1 (6 bases). TRBV5-3 is known as an ORF, though its function is uncertain. There are 17 residues in the CDR3. V lost 3 bases to trimming and J lost 0 bases, with 18 bases between them. The CDR3 DNA sequence: TGTGCCAGAAGCTCCTCACCCGCCCGGGACAACCAAGAGACCCAGTACTTC. Amino acids: CARSSSPARDNQETQYF.

The chain joins TRBV28 to TRBJ1-1; maybe TRBD1 (6 bases). V lost 6 bases to trimming and J lost 6 bases, with 20 bases between them. Germline V CDR1 and CDR2: MDHEN, SYDVKM. The CDR3 consists of 15 residues. In DNA form, the CDR3 reads TGTGCCAGCAGCCTCGGGGGGCAGGGAGGGTCTGAAGCTTTCTTT. It is translated as CASSLGGQGGSEAFF.

The chain joins TRBV14 to TRBJ2-7, with TRBD2 identical over 7 bases. V lost 1 base, J lost 5 bases, and 11 bases stayed unmatched. Germline CDR1 SGHDN, CDR2 FVKESK. This CDR3 has 16 residues. CDR3 region: CASSQGFRGRAHEQYF. For the CDR3, the DNA is TGTGCCAGCAGCCAAGGTTTCAGAGGGAGGGCCCACGAGCAGTACTTC. The variable domain in full, completed from reference TRBV14 and TRBJ2-7, reads EAGVTQFPSHSVIEKGQTVTLRCDPISGHDNLYWYRRVMGKEIKFLLHFVKESKQDESGMPNNRFLAERTGGTYSTLKVQPAELEDSGVYFCASSQGFRGRAHEQYFGPGTRLTVT.

The chain uses TRBV5-1 and TRBJ2-3, with 14 nucleotides matching TRBD2. V trimming: 4 bases; J trimming: 4 bases; junction bases outside the gene matches: 5. Looked up from germline, CDR1 is SGHRS and CDR2 is YFSETQ. The CDR3 sequence is 16 residues long. The CDR3 protein is CASSPLGLAGADTQYF. CDR3 coding DNA: TGCGCCAGCAGCCCCCTGGGACTAGCGGGAGCAGATACGCAGTATTTT.

The chain has TRBV15 and TRBJ1-2, with D possibly being TRBD1 (6 bases). Germline CDR1 and CDR2: LNHNV and YYDKDF (reference sequence). This CDR3 contains 14 residues. V dropped 2 bases and J dropped 7 bases, with 14 bases sitting between them. The chain's CDR3 is CATSRTSTGSGYTF. DNA of the CDR3: TGTGCCACCAGCAGAACTTCAACAGGGTCTGGCTACACCTTC.

The chain recombines TRBV6-4 with TRBJ1-1, with D perhaps TRBD1 (5 bases). Trimming removed 4 bases at V and 2 bases at J, with 11 bases between. The CDR3 loop spans 14 amino acids. The germline V gene encodes CDR1 MRHNA and CDR2 SNTAGT. CDR3 DNA sequence: TGTGCCAGCAGTGGAGGGACGGCCAACACTGAAGCTTTCTTT. Translation gives CASSGGTANTEAFF.

The chain combines TRBV2 with TRBJ2-7; no firm D call. V was pared by 3 bases and J by 2 bases, with 8 bases between. The CDR3 length is 13 residues. From germline, CDR1 is SNHLY and CDR2 FYNNEI. The CDR3 loop reads CASSEAPTYEQYF. CDR3 DNA: TGTGCCAGCAGTGAGGCCCCGACCTACGAGCAGTACTTC.

The V gene is TRBV18, the J gene TRBJ1-1; D perhaps matches TRBD1 (5 bases). The CDR3 contains 17 residues. The V end lost 6 bases, the J end lost 1 base, and 21 bases lay between the germline ends. The germline V gene has CDR1 KGHSH and CDR2 LQKENI. The CDR3 region is CASSPIDVRGSNTEAFF. The CDR3 DNA is TGTGCCAGCTCGCCTATAGATGTGAGGGGTTCGAACACTGAAGCTTTCTTT.

V gene TRBV7-9 combines with J gene TRBJ1-5; no clear D gene. V lost 1 base, J lost 0 bases, and 13 bases lay in between. CDR1 is SEHNR, CDR2 FQNEAQ, per germline (reference sequence). The CDR3 is 17 amino acids. CDR3 residues: CASSLEGIGYSNQPQHF. DNA for the CDR3: TGTGCCAGCAGCTTAGAGGGAATCGGGTATAGCAATCAGCCCCAGCATTTT.

The chain is built from TRBV5-5 and TRBJ1-1; D ambiguous. CDR3 length equals 13 residues. The ends were cut back, 7 bases at V and 4 bases at J, with 14 bases in the middle. CDR1 is SGHKS, CDR2 YYEKEE, per germline (reference sequence). CDR3 DNA: TGTGCCAGCGATAAAGATACTGGCACTGAAGCTTTCTTT. It encodes CASDKDTGTEAFF. Full variable domain (outside the CDR3, taken from reference TRBV5-5 and TRBJ1-1): DAGVTQSPTHLIKTRGQQVTLRCSPISGHKSVSWYQQVLGQGPQFIFQYYEKEERGRGNFPDRFSARQFPNYSSELNVNALLLGDSALYLCASDKDTGTEAFFGQGTRLTVV.

The V call is TRBV6-2 or TRBV6-3, the J call TRBJ2-7; possible D gene TRBD1, 5 bases. The V and J ends lost 0 bases and 3 bases respectively, with 9 bases between them. The CDR3 extends over 14 amino acids. Germline CDR1 is MNHEY and CDR2 is SVGEGT. The CDR3 DNA is TGTGCCAGCAGTTACTCGATCCAGGGCTACGAGCAGTACTTC. Its protein product is CASSYSIQGYEQYF.

In this sample, this clone turned up once. The rearrangement links TRBV5-8 to TRBJ1-1; no firm D call. The V gene lost 2 bases and the J gene lost 6 bases, with 11 bases spanning the gap. Germline-derived CDR1 and CDR2 are SGHTS and YDEGEE. CDR3 length: 13 residues. CDR3 amino acids: CASSFLGRAEAFF. DNA of the CDR3: TGTGCCAGCAGCTTTCTCGGGAGGGCTGAAGCTTTCTTT.

The chain links TRBV6-1 to TRBJ2-3; D gene unclear. CDR3 length equals 14 residues. With 2 bases removed from V and 0 bases from J, the gap between germline ends came to 6 bases. Per germline, CDR1 MNHNS and CDR2 SASEGT. Written as DNA, the CDR3 is TGTGCCAGCAGTGAAATGGGGAGCACAGATACGCAGTATTTT. The encoded protein is CASSEMGSTDTQYF.

V is TRBV19 and J is TRBJ1-1; 7 nucleotides align to TRBD1. This CDR3 contains 14 residues. Germline V gives CDR1 LNHDA, CDR2 SQIVND (reference sequence). With 3 bases clipped from V and 6 bases from J, the junction kept 7 bases outside the gene matches. The CDR3 DNA follows: TGTGCCAGTAGTATTCGACAGGGTATAGCTGAAGCTTTCTTT. Protein sequence: CASSIRQGIAEAFF.

The chain links TRBV6-5 to TRBJ1-2; 10 nucleotides agree with TRBD1. The V gene end was trimmed by 8 bases and the J gene end by 9 bases; junction bases not matched to a gene: 9. The CDR3 extends over 13 amino acids. The V gene's germline CDR1 is MNHEY and CDR2 SVGAGI. CDR3 region: CASWHGTGDSYTF. Here the CDR3 DNA reads TGTGCCAGCTGGCATGGGACAGGGGATAGCTACACCTTC.

The chain links TRBV28 to TRBJ1-2; TRBD1 agrees at 7 bases. Trimming took 6 bases from V and 0 from J; bases not matched to a gene: 7. Germline V gives CDR1 MDHEN, CDR2 SYDVKM. The CDR3 has 15 amino acids. The CDR3 reads CASRRRTGANYGYTF. The CDR3, as DNA: TGTGCCAGCAGAAGACGGACAGGAGCTAACTATGGCTACACCTTC.

The V gene is TRBV27, the J gene TRBJ1-2; tentatively, D is TRBD1 (6 bases). V was shortened by 6 bases and J by 4 bases, with 15 bases between the two germline ends. CDR1 and CDR2 from the germline V gene are MNHEY and SMNVEV (reference sequence). This CDR3 has 14 residues. CDR3 nucleotides: TGTGCCAGCAGGGGACAAGGGCGACCCTATGGCTACACCTTC. Protein sequence: CASRGQGRPYGYTF.